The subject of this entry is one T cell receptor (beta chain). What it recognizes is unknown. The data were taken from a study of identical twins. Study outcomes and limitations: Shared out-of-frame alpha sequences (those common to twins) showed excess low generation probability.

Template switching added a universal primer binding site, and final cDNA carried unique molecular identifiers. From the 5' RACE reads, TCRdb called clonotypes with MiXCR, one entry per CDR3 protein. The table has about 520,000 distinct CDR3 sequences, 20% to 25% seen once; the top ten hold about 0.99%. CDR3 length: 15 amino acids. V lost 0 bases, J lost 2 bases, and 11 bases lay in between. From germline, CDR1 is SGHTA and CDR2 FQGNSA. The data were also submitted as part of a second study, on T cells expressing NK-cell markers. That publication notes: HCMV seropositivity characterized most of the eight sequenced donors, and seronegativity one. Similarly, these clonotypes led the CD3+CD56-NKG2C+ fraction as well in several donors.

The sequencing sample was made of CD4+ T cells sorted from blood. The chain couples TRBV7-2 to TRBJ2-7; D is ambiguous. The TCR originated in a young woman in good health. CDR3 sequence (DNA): TGTGCCAGCAGCTTAGCTGGCGGTAAACCCTACGAGCAGTACTTC. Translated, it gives CASSLAGGKPYEQYF.